The rows below give T cell receptor beta chains drawn from one sample of a study of molecular identifiers for immune sequencing clone quantification. TCRdb recomputed calls from the PCR reads with MiXCR, one row per CDR3 protein. Seen here are about 640,000 distinct CDR3 sequences, roughly 21% observed once, and the top ten hold 0.85% to 0.9%. The sequencing input was naive CD8+ T cells from blood, with Jurkat cell RNA spiked in. The origin of the receptors is a human donor in good health. Some libraries in this study had Jurkat cell RNA spiked in. CDR3s include the opening cysteine and the closing phenylalanine or tryptophan.

v_gene: TRBV30
j_gene: TRBJ1-2
CDR3aa: CAWSTGTITGGYTF

v_gene: TRBV28
j_gene: TRBJ2-2
CDR3aa: CASSSANYLRHTGELFF

v_gene: TRBV7-9
j_gene: TRBJ2-7
CDR3aa: CASSHGGRYEQYF

v_gene: TRBV11-2
j_gene: TRBJ2-1
CDR3aa: CASSLIRGEGTYNEQFF

v_gene: TRBV9
j_gene: TRBJ2-7
CDR3aa: CASSPTGAHEQYF

v_gene: TRBV12-3/TRBV12-4
j_gene: TRBJ1-2
CDR3aa: CASSLVTVYGYTF

v_gene: TRBV29-1
j_gene: TRBJ2-7
CDR3aa: CSAGSGAGEQYF

v_gene: TRBV12-3/TRBV12-4
j_gene: TRBJ2-1
CDR3aa: CAGRQTGGYNEQFF

v_gene: TRBV6-5
j_gene: TRBJ1-1
CDR3aa: CASSYRDGNTEAFF

v_gene: TRBV6-5
j_gene: TRBJ2-6
CDR3aa: CASSYGTGGPSGANVLTF

v_gene: TRBV7-2
j_gene: TRBJ1-6
CDR3aa: CASSLGTGEWNSPLHF

v_gene: TRBV19
j_gene: TRBJ2-7
CDR3aa: CASSMIAGVPLYEQYF

v_gene: TRBV14
j_gene: TRBJ2-3
CDR3aa: CASSQVALNTDTQYF

v_gene: TRBV9
j_gene: TRBJ2-2
CDR3aa: CASSPVGTGELFF

v_gene: TRBV6-5
j_gene: TRBJ2-5
CDR3aa: CASSYSVNGGETQYF

v_gene: TRBV20-1
j_gene: TRBJ2-1
CDR3aa: CSARGGTAQYPDYNEQFF

v_gene: TRBV20-1
j_gene: TRBJ1-5
CDR3aa: CSASIRDEGRNQPQHF

v_gene: TRBV6-5
j_gene: TRBJ2-2
CDR3aa: CASNDWAGDNTGELFF

v_gene: TRBV19
j_gene: TRBJ2-5
CDR3aa: CASSRLTGTRTQYF

v_gene: TRBV6-5
j_gene: TRBJ2-5
CDR3aa: CASTPGPMAGETQYF

v_gene: TRBV27
j_gene: TRBJ1-1
CDR3aa: CASSPVTGGRTEAFF

v_gene: TRBV7-9
j_gene: TRBJ1-3
CDR3aa: CASSTTEVSGPRGDGNTIYF

v_gene: TRBV19
j_gene: TRBJ2-3
CDR3aa: CASSGQGFLAGGGDTQYF

v_gene: TRBV4-1
j_gene: TRBJ2-7
CDR3aa: CASSHQGDSFYEQYF

v_gene: TRBV7-6
j_gene: TRBJ2-1
CDR3aa: CASSHPGLSSYNEQFF

v_gene: TRBV27
j_gene: TRBJ1-5
CDR3aa: CASKTGNQPQHF

v_gene: TRBV6-2/TRBV6-3
j_gene: TRBJ2-1
CDR3aa: CASSYTVVAGYNEQFF

v_gene: TRBV7-9
j_gene: TRBJ2-1
CDR3aa: CASSFSGDNEQFF

v_gene: TRBV6-5
j_gene: TRBJ1-1
CDR3aa: CASSRDRGGWTEAFF

v_gene: TRBV20-1
j_gene: TRBJ2-7
CDR3aa: CSARDGAASSYEQYF

v_gene: TRBV9
j_gene: TRBJ2-2
CDR3aa: CASSMWGTHNTGELFF

v_gene: TRBV7-9
j_gene: TRBJ2-1
CDR3aa: CASSQWDRGSYEQFF

v_gene: TRBV2
j_gene: TRBJ2-3
CDR3aa: CASSGDFMSTDTQYF

v_gene: TRBV28
j_gene: TRBJ2-7
CDR3aa: CASRGRMGFEQYF

v_gene: TRBV13
j_gene: TRBJ1-2
CDR3aa: CASSPLGAGYTF

v_gene: TRBV3-2
j_gene: TRBJ2-3
CDR3aa: CTRRGESGSTDTQYF

v_gene: TRBV7-9
j_gene: TRBJ2-7
CDR3aa: CASSLTPDSYEQYF

v_gene: TRBV27
j_gene: TRBJ1-5
CDR3aa: CASSVTGDNQPQHF

v_gene: TRBV10-3
j_gene: TRBJ2-5
CDR3aa: CAISDLGLGFQETQYF

v_gene: TRBV10-3
j_gene: TRBJ2-7
CDR3aa: CAISEGRSPKSDEQYF

v_gene: TRBV3-1
j_gene: TRBJ1-1
CDR3aa: CASSQEWGPEAFF

v_gene: TRBV12-3/TRBV12-4
j_gene: TRBJ1-3
CDR3aa: CASRPGQGFSGNTIYF

v_gene: TRBV12-3/TRBV12-4
j_gene: TRBJ2-7
CDR3aa: CASRGVLSEQYF

v_gene: TRBV27
j_gene: TRBJ1-2
CDR3aa: CASSSSSLVGYTF

v_gene: TRBV7-9
j_gene: TRBJ2-3
CDR3aa: CASSLREDSSSTDTQYF

v_gene: TRBV19
j_gene: TRBJ2-7
CDR3aa: CASSISGSHEQYF

v_gene: TRBV2
j_gene: TRBJ2-7
CDR3aa: CASNSRGSEQYF

v_gene: TRBV11-2
j_gene: TRBJ1-1
CDR3aa: CASSSNSRAGTEAFF

v_gene: TRBV27
j_gene: TRBJ1-1
CDR3aa: CASSFGAGNTEAFF

v_gene: TRBV9
j_gene: TRBJ2-5
CDR3aa: CASSVGLIAGVQETQYF